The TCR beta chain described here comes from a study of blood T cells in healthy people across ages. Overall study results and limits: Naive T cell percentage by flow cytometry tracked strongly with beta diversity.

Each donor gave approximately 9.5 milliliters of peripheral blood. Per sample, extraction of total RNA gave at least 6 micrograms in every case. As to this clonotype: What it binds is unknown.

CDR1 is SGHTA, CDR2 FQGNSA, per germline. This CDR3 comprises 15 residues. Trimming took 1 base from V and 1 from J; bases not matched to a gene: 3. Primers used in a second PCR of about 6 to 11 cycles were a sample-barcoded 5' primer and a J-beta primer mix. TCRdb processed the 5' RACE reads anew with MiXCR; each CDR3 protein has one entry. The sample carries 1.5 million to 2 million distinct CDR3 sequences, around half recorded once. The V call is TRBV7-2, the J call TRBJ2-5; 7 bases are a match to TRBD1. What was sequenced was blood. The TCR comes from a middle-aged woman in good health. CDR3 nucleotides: TGTGCCAGCAGCTTAGTGGGACAGTTCCAAGAGACCCAGTACTTC. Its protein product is CASSLVGQFQETQYF.